Listed below are T cell receptor beta chains from one sample, sequenced in a study of identical twins. TCRdb used MiXCR to reprocess the 5' RACE reads, holding one entry per CDR3 protein. The repertoire includes around 1.7 million distinct CDR3 sequences, less than 40% of them detected once, and about 0.27% sits in the top ten. Sequencing used cord blood. The receptors were sampled from a newborn girl in good health. CDR3s include the opening cysteine and the closing phenylalanine or tryptophan. Each record gives: J gene, D gene, V gene, clone size, CDR3 protein, CDR3 DNA. The D gene is left open where the match is weak. Not every row has a clone size; where given, it reads once, few, many or a size class.

j_gene: TRBJ2-2
d_gene: NA
v_gene: TRBV7-2
abundance: few
CDR3aa: CASSGYRVDTGELFF
CDR3nt: TGTGCCAGCAGCGGGTATAGAGTTGACACCGGGGAGCTGTTTTTT

j_gene: TRBJ2-2
d_gene: TRBD1
v_gene: TRBV6-2/TRBV6-3
abundance: few
CDR3aa: CASSFGTGIRELFF
CDR3nt: TGTGCCAGCAGTTTCGGGACAGGGATCCGGGAGCTGTTTTTT

j_gene: TRBJ2-4
d_gene: NA
v_gene: TRBV28
abundance: NA
CDR3aa: CASSLVAPHSKNIQYF
CDR3nt: TGTGCCAGCAGTTTAGTGGCACCTCACTCCAAAAACATTCAGTACTTC

j_gene: TRBJ2-7
d_gene: TRBD2
v_gene: TRBV10-3
abundance: NA
CDR3aa: CAISVTGGRNEQYF
CDR3nt: TGTGCCATCAGTGTGACGGGAGGGCGGAACGAGCAGTACTTC

j_gene: TRBJ2-3
d_gene: TRBD2
v_gene: TRBV5-1
abundance: few
CDR3aa: CASSRSLPGLAGGRTDTQYF
CDR3nt: TGCGCCAGCAGCCGTTCTCTACCGGGACTAGCGGGAGGAAGAACAGATACGCAGTATTTT

j_gene: TRBJ2-2
d_gene: NA
v_gene: TRBV6-6
abundance: NA
CDR3aa: CASSFQGSGELFF
CDR3nt: TGTGCCAGCAGTTTTCAGGGATCCGGGGAGCTGTTTTTT

j_gene: TRBJ1-2
d_gene: NA
v_gene: TRBV10-3
abundance: NA
CDR3aa: CAIRVGRLNYGYTF
CDR3nt: TGTGCCATCAGAGTCGGACGCCTTAACTATGGCTACACCTTC

j_gene: TRBJ1-2
d_gene: TRBD1
v_gene: TRBV27
abundance: NA
CDR3aa: CASSLGGRQGDNYGYTF
CDR3nt: TGTGCCAGCAGTTTAGGGGGACGACAGGGGGATAACTATGGCTACACCTTC

j_gene: TRBJ2-3
d_gene: NA
v_gene: TRBV29-1
abundance: many
CDR3aa: CSCRGRLADTQYF
CDR3nt: TGCAGCTGCCGGGGACGGCTCGCAGATACGCAGTATTTT

j_gene: TRBJ2-3
d_gene: NA
v_gene: TRBV9
abundance: NA
CDR3aa: CASSVATNLPTDTQYF
CDR3nt: TGTGCCAGCAGCGTAGCTACTAACCTCCCCACAGATACGCAGTATTTT

j_gene: TRBJ2-1
d_gene: NA
v_gene: TRBV2
abundance: NA
CDR3aa: CASSELAHNEQFF
CDR3nt: TGTGCCAGCAGTGAACTAGCGCACAATGAGCAGTTCTTC

j_gene: TRBJ2-1
d_gene: NA
v_gene: TRBV5-1
abundance: NA
CDR3aa: CAGTIELGYNEQFF
CDR3nt: TGCGCCGGCACCATCGAGTTAGGGTACAATGAGCAGTTCTTC

j_gene: TRBJ2-2
d_gene: TRBD2
v_gene: TRBV4-2
abundance: few
CDR3aa: CASSQDMGLASNTGELFF
CDR3nt: TGTGCCAGCAGCCAAGATATGGGACTAGCGTCGAACACCGGGGAGCTGTTTTTT

j_gene: TRBJ2-5
d_gene: NA
v_gene: TRBV20-1
abundance: few
CDR3aa: CSADQLGRETQYF
CDR3nt: TGCAGTGCGGACCAACTAGGGAGAGAGACCCAGTACTTC

j_gene: TRBJ2-7
d_gene: NA
v_gene: TRBV21-1
abundance: many
CDR3aa: CASSNLKRAYYEQYF
CDR3nt: TGTGCCAGCAGCAATCTAAAAAGGGCATACTACGAGCAGTACTTC

j_gene: TRBJ2-1
d_gene: TRBD2
v_gene: TRBV7-9
abundance: NA
CDR3aa: CASSLSTSGSRNNEQFF
CDR3nt: TGTGCCAGCAGCTTGTCTACTAGCGGGAGTAGGAACAATGAGCAGTTCTTC

j_gene: TRBJ2-1
d_gene: TRBD2
v_gene: TRBV12-3/TRBV12-4
abundance: many
CDR3aa: CASSLGLVYNEQFF
CDR3nt: TGTGCCAGCAGTTTGGGACTAGTATACAATGAGCAGTTCTTC

j_gene: TRBJ2-7
d_gene: NA
v_gene: TRBV10-3
abundance: NA
CDR3aa: CAISESGRLYEQYF
CDR3nt: TGTGCCATCAGTGAGTCGGGCAGGCTGTACGAGCAGTACTTC

j_gene: TRBJ2-1
d_gene: TRBD2
v_gene: TRBV20-1
abundance: NA
CDR3aa: CSAALAGSYNEQFF
CDR3nt: TGCAGTGCGGCCCTAGCGGGGTCCTACAATGAGCAGTTCTTC

j_gene: TRBJ1-1
d_gene: NA
v_gene: TRBV7-8
abundance: few
CDR3aa: CASSSTGFGAFF
CDR3nt: TGTGCCAGCAGCTCTACAGGGTTCGGGGCTTTCTTT

j_gene: TRBJ2-1
d_gene: TRBD2
v_gene: TRBV10-3
abundance: few
CDR3aa: CAIVRGGRWGNEQFF
CDR3nt: TGTGCCATCGTGAGGGGCGGGAGGTGGGGGAATGAGCAGTTCTTC

j_gene: TRBJ1-2
d_gene: NA
v_gene: TRBV3-1
abundance: few
CDR3aa: CASSQVEGSITF
CDR3nt: TGTGCCAGCAGCCAAGTAGAGGGGTCGATCACCTTC

j_gene: TRBJ2-2
d_gene: NA
v_gene: TRBV28
abundance: once
CDR3aa: CASSSPGSVNPGELFF
CDR3nt: TGTGCCAGCAGTTCCCCGGGTAGCGTCAATCCCGGGGAGCTGTTTTTT

j_gene: TRBJ1-6
d_gene: NA
v_gene: TRBV25-1
abundance: NA
CDR3aa: CASSEFGTRGYNSPPHF
CDR3nt: TGTGCCAGCAGTGAATTTGGGACCCGAGGGTATAATTCACCCCCCCACTTT

j_gene: TRBJ2-1
d_gene: NA
v_gene: TRBV15
abundance: NA
CDR3aa: CATSSGDNSDSYNEQFF
CDR3nt: TGTGCCACCAGCAGTGGGGACAATAGCGACTCCTACAATGAGCAGTTCTTC

j_gene: TRBJ2-7
d_gene: NA
v_gene: TRBV20-1
abundance: NA
CDR3aa: CSASSLEGGYNEQYF
CDR3nt: TGCAGTGCTAGCAGTCTGGAGGGGGGATACAATGAGCAGTACTTC

j_gene: TRBJ2-3
d_gene: NA
v_gene: TRBV7-2
abundance: many
CDR3aa: CASSYLADTQYF
CDR3nt: TGTGCCAGCAGCTACCTAGCAGATACGCAGTATTTT

j_gene: TRBJ2-5
d_gene: TRBD2
v_gene: TRBV27
abundance: few
CDR3aa: CASRAGRRQYF
CDR3nt: TGTGCCAGCAGAGCGGGAAGACGACAGTACTTC

j_gene: TRBJ2-7
d_gene: TRBD2
v_gene: TRBV20-1
abundance: few
CDR3aa: CSARSGMERAYEQYF
CDR3nt: TGCAGTGCTAGAAGCGGGATGGAGAGGGCTTACGAGCAGTACTTC

j_gene: TRBJ2-1
d_gene: NA
v_gene: TRBV30
abundance: NA
CDR3aa: CAWSEGVSNEQFF
CDR3nt: TGTGCCTGGAGTGAGGGGGTGAGCAATGAGCAGTTCTTC

j_gene: TRBJ1-1
d_gene: NA
v_gene: TRBV14
abundance: few
CDR3aa: CASGPLGTTEAFF
CDR3nt: TGTGCCAGCGGTCCTCTAGGTACCACTGAAGCTTTCTTT

j_gene: TRBJ2-1
d_gene: NA
v_gene: TRBV10-3
abundance: once
CDR3aa: CAIRGDASQHSFF
CDR3nt: TGTGCCATCAGGGGGGACGCGTCCCAACATTCGTTCTTC

j_gene: TRBJ2-1
d_gene: NA
v_gene: TRBV3-1
abundance: NA
CDR3aa: CASSQEFSYNEQFF
CDR3nt: TGTGCCAGCAGCCAAGAGTTCTCCTACAATGAGCAGTTCTTC

j_gene: TRBJ2-1
d_gene: NA
v_gene: TRBV7-2
abundance: NA
CDR3aa: CASSSQGVLNERFF
CDR3nt: TGTGCCAGCAGCTCGCAGGGTGTATTGAATGAGCGGTTCTTC

j_gene: TRBJ1-4
d_gene: TRBD1
v_gene: TRBV25-1
abundance: many
CDR3aa: CASSVGQGNEKLFF
CDR3nt: TGTGCCAGCAGTGTGGGACAGGGCAATGAAAAACTGTTTTTT

j_gene: TRBJ2-2
d_gene: NA
v_gene: TRBV28
abundance: few
CDR3aa: CASSFITSRSTGELFF
CDR3nt: TGTGCCAGCAGTTTTATAACCTCGAGGAGCACCGGGGAGCTGTTTTTT

j_gene: TRBJ1-4
d_gene: TRBD1
v_gene: TRBV5-1
abundance: NA
CDR3aa: CASSSQPGQGNEKLFF
CDR3nt: TGCGCCAGCAGCTCACAACCGGGACAGGGGAATGAAAAACTGTTTTTT

j_gene: TRBJ2-3
d_gene: NA
v_gene: TRBV5-1
abundance: few
CDR3aa: CASRQKFDSPDTQYF
CDR3nt: TGCGCCAGCAGGCAAAAGTTCGACAGCCCAGATACGCAGTATTTT

j_gene: TRBJ2-5
d_gene: NA
v_gene: TRBV2
abundance: few
CDR3aa: CASSERQIQETQYF
CDR3nt: TGTGCCAGCAGTGAACGGCAGATCCAAGAGACCCAGTACTTC

j_gene: TRBJ2-1
d_gene: NA
v_gene: TRBV3-1
abundance: NA
CDR3aa: CASTLGSGGNEQFF
CDR3nt: TGTGCCAGCACCCTGGGCAGCGGCGGTAATGAGCAGTTCTTC

j_gene: TRBJ2-7
d_gene: TRBD1
v_gene: TRBV6-1
abundance: few
CDR3aa: CASRTPLGQGAYEQYF
CDR3nt: TGTGCCAGCAGAACTCCTCTTGGACAGGGGGCCTACGAGCAGTACTTC

j_gene: TRBJ2-5
d_gene: NA
v_gene: TRBV3-1
abundance: NA
CDR3aa: CASTLQSWVETQYF
CDR3nt: TGTGCCAGTACCCTCCAGTCTTGGGTAGAGACCCAGTACTTC